The source of this T cell receptor beta chain is a study of response to subunit inactivated influenza vaccine. TCRdb reprocessed the RT-PCR reads with MiXCR, giving one entry per CDR3 protein. The table records hundreds of thousands of distinct CDR3 sequences, around 13% of them present only once. This CDR3 region has 12 residues. Germline V lookup: CDR1 LNHDA, CDR2 SQIVND (reference sequence). Deletions cut 6 bases from V and 9 bases from J, with 12 bases between. Whole-study results and caveats: Each seasonal influenza vaccination, the authors suggested, recruits few new T cells.

As to this clonotype: Antigen specificity is unknown.

This TCR came from a man in his fifties who received an inactivated influenza vaccine. This chain uses TRBV19 with TRBJ2-1; possibly TRBD1 for D (6 bases). This specimen was PBMCs from blood, taken 14 to 15 days before vaccination. The CDR3 sequence is CASRQGTAEQFF. CDR3 bases: TGTGCCAGTAGACAGGGCACGGCTGAGCAGTTCTTC.